Listed here is a single T cell receptor beta chain. With 5 bases clipped from V and 5 bases from J, the junction kept 18 bases outside the gene matches. The CDR3 is 18 residues long. Germline loops: CDR1 MNHEY, CDR2 SMNVEV (reference sequence). Library preparation (for TCRbeta) was performed with unique molecular identifiers. A single record per CDR3 protein comes from TCRdb applying MiXCR to the PCR reads. The sample includes approximately 420,000 distinct CDR3 sequences, 11% seen only once; the top ten take 4.5% to 7%. These data originate in a study of T-cell reconstitution after alpha-beta-depleted transplantation in children.

The clonotype originates from a human donor who donated a stem cell graft to a child with acute myeloid leukemia. V and J are TRBV27 and TRBJ2-7; 10 bases agree with TRBD2. The material sequenced was PBMCs from the stem cell graft donor, taken from the stem cell graft. The CDR3: CASSQPLAGEGWLDEQYF. In DNA, the CDR3 is TGTGCCAGCAGTCAGCCCCTAGCGGGAGAGGGGTGGCTCGACGAGCAGTACTTC.